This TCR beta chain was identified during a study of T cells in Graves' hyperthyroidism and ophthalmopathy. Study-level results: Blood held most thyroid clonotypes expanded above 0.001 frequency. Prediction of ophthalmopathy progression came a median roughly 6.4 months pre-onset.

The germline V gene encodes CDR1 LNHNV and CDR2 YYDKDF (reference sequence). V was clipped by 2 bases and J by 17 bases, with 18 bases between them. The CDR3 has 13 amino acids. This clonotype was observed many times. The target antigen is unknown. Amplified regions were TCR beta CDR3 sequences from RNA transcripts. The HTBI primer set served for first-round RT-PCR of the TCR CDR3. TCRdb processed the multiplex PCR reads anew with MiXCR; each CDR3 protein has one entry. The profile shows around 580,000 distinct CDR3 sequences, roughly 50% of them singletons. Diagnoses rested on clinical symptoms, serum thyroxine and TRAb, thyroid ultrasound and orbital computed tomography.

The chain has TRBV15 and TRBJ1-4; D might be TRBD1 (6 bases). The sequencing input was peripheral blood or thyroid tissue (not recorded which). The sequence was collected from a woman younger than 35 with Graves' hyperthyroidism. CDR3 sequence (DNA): TGTGCCACCAGCAGAAGAGGGGGACTAGTACTCTTTTTT. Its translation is CATSRRGGLVLFF.